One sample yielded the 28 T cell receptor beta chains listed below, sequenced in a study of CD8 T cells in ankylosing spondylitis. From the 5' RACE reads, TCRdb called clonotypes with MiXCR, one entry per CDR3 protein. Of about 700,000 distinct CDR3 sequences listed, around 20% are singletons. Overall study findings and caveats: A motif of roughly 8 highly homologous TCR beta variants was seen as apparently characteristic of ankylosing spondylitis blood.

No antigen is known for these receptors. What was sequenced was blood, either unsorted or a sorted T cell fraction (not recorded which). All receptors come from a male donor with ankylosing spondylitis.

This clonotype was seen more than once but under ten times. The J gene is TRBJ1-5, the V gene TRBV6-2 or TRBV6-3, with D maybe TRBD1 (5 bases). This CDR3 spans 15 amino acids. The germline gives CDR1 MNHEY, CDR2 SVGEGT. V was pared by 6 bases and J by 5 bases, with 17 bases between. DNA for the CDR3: TGTGCCAGCAGACAAACCGGGACCCCCGATCAGCCCCAGCATTTT. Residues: CASRQTGTPDQPQHF.

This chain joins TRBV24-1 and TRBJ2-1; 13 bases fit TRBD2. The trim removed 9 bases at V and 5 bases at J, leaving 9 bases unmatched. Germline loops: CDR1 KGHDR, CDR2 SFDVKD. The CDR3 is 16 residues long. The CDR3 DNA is TGTGCCACCTGGGGGACTAGCGGGACGGGTAACAATGAGCAGTTCTTC. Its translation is CATWGTSGTGNNEQFF.

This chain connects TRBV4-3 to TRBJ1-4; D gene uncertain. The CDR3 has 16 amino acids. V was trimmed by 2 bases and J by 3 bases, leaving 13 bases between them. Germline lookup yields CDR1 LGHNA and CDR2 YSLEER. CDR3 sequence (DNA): TGCGCCAGCAGCCAACCTCTCGATGGACCTAATGAAAAACTGTTTTTT. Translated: CASSQPLDGPNEKLFF.

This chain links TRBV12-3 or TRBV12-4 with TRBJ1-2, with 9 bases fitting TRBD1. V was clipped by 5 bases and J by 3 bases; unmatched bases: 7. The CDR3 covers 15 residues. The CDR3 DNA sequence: TGTGCCAGCAGTCCGGGACAGGGAACGGACTATGGCTACACCTTC. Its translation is CASSPGQGTDYGYTF.

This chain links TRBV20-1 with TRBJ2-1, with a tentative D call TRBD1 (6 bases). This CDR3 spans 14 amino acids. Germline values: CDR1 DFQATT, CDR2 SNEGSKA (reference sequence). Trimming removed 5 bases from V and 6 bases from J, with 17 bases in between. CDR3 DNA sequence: TGCAGTGCTTTCCGACAGGACCCTGGCAATGAGCAGTTCTTC. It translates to CSAFRQDPGNEQFF.

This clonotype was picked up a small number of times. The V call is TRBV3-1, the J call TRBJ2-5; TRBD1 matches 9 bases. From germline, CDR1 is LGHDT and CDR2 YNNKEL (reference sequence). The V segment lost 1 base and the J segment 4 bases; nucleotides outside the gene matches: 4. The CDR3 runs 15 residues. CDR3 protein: CASSQVGTGIETQYF. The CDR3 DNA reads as TGTGCCAGCAGCCAAGTTGGGACAGGGATAGAGACCCAGTACTTC.

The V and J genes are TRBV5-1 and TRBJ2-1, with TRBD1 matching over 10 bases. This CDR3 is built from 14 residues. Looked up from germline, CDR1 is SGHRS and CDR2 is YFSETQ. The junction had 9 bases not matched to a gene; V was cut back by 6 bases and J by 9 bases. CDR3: CASMGGTGVREQFF. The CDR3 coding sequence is TGCGCCAGCATGGGGGGGACAGGGGTTCGTGAGCAGTTCTTC.

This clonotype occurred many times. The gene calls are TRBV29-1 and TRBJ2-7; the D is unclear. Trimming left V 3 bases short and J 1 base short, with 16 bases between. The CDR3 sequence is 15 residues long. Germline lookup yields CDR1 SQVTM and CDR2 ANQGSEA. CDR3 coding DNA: TGCAGCGTTGAGGGTGATGGGCCTGGGTCCTACGAGCAGTACTTC. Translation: CSVEGDGPGSYEQYF.

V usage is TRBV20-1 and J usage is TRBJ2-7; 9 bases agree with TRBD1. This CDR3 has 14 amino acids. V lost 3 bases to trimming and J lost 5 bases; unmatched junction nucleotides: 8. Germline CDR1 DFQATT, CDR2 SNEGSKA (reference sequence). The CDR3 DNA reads TGCAGTGCTAGTTCGGGACAGGGCCCCAACGAGCAGTACTTC. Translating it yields CSASSGQGPNEQYF.

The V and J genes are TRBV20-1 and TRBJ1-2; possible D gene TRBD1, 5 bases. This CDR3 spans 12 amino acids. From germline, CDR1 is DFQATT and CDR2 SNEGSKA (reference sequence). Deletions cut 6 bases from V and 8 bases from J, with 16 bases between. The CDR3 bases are TGCAGTGCCGCGCAGGGCGGTGACGGCTACACCTTC. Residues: CSAAQGGDGYTF.

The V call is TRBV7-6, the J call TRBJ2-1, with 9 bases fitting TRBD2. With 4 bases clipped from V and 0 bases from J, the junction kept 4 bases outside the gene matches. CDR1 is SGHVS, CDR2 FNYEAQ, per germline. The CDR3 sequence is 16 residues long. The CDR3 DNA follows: TGTGCCAGCAGCTGGGGGCGGGAGGGCTCCTACAATGAGCAGTTCTTC. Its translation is CASSWGREGSYNEQFF.

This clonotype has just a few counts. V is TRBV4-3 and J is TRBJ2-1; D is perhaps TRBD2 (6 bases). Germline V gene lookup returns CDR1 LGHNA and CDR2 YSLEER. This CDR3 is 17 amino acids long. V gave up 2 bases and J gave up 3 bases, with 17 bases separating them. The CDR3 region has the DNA TGCGCCAGCAGCCAAAAAAGCCCGGACTACCTCTACAATGAGCAGTTCTTC. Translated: CASSQKSPDYLYNEQFF.

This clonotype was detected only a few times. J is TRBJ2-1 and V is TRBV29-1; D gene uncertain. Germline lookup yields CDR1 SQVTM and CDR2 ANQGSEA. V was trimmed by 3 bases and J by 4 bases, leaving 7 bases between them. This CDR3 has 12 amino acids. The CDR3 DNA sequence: TGCAGCGTTGACTCCACATACAATGAGCAGTTCTTC. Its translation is CSVDSTYNEQFF.

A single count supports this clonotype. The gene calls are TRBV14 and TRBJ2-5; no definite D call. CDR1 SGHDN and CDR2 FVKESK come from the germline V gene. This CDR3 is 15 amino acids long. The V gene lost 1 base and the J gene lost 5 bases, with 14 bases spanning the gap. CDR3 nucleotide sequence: TGTGCCAGCAGCCAAGCGTTACGGGTTTACGAGACCCAGTACTTC. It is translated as CASSQALRVYETQYF.

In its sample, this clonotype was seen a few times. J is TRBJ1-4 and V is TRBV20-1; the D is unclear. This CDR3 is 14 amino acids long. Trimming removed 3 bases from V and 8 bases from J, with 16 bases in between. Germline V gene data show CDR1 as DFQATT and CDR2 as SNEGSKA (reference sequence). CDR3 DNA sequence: TGCAGTGCTAGGAAGGAGAAGGTTCGAGAAAAACTGTTTTTT. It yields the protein CSARKEKVREKLFF.

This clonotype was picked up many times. CDR3 in DNA: TGCGGTCCTAGCGGGCGCGTAGATACGCAGTATTTT. Translated, it gives CGPSGRVDTQYF. This sequence joins TRBV20-1 and TRBJ2-3, with 8 bases fitting TRBD2. CDR1 and CDR2 from the germline V gene are DFQATT and SNEGSKA (reference sequence). CDR3 length: 12 amino acids.

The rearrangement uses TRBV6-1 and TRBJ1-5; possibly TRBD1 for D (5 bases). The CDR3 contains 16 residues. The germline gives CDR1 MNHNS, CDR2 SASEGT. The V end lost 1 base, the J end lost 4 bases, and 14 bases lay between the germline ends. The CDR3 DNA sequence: TGTGCCAGCAGTGAAGAAGGGGCTTTGGGAAATCAGCCCCAGCATTTT. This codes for CASSEEGALGNQPQHF.

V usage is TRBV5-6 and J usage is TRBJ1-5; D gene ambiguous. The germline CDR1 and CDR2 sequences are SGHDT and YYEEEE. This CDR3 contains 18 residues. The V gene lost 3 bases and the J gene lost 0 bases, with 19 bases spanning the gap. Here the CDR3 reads CASSSSWVGGGSNQPQHF. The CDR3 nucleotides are TGTGCCAGCAGCTCTTCTTGGGTTGGAGGAGGTAGCAATCAGCCCCAGCATTTT.

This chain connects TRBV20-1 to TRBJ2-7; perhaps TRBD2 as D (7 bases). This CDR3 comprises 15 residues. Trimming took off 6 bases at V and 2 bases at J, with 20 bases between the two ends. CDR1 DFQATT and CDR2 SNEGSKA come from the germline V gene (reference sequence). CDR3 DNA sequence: TGCAGTGCCAGGGGAGGGCGGGAGAGTCCCTACGAGCAGTACTTC. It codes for CSARGGRESPYEQYF.

The CDR3 loop is CASSIDRGGNTIYF. For the CDR3, the DNA is TGTGCCAGCAGCATAGACAGGGGTGGAAACACCATATATTTT. The J gene is TRBJ1-3, the V gene TRBV28; 8 positions match TRBD1. The CDR3 consists of 14 residues. The germline V gene has CDR1 MDHEN and CDR2 SYDVKM. The J segment lost 3 bases and the V segment lost 6 bases, leaving 4 bases of the junction unmatched.

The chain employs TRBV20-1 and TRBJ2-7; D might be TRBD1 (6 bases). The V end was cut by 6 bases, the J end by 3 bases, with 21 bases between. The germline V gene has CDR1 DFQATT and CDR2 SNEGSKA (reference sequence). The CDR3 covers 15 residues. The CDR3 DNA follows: TGCAGTGCCCGGGGCCGAAAAGACAGGTTCTACGAGCAGTACTTC. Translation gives CSARGRKDRFYEQYF.

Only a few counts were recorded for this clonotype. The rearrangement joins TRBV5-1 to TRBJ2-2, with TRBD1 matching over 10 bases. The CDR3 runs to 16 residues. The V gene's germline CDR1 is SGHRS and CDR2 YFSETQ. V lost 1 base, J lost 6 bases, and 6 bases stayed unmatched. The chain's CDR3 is CASSLTSGTGAGELFF. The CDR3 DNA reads TGCGCCAGCAGCTTGACATCCGGGACAGGGGCCGGGGAGCTGTTTTTT.

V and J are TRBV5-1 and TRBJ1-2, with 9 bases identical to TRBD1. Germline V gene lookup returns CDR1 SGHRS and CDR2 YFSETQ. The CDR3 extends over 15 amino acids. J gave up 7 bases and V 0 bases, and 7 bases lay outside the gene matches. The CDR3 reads CASSLAFGTGSGYTF. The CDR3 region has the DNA TGCGCCAGCAGCTTGGCCTTCGGGACAGGGTCTGGCTACACCTTC.

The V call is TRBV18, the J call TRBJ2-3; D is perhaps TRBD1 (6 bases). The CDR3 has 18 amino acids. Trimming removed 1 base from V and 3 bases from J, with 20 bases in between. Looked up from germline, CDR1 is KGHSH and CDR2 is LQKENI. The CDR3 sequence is CASSPRRTQGVNTDTQYF. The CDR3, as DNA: TGTGCCAGCTCACCACGAAGGACACAGGGAGTTAATACAGATACGCAGTATTTT.

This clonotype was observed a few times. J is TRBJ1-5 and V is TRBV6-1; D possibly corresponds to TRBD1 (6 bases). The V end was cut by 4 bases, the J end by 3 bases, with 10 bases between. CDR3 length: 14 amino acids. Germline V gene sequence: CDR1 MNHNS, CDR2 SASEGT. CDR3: CASSGGPYNQPQHF. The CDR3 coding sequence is TGTGCCAGCAGTGGGGGGCCTTACAATCAGCCCCAGCATTTT.

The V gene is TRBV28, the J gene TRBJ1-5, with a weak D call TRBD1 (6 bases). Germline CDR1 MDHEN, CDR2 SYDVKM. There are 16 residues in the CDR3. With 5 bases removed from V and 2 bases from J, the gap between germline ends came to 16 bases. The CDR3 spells CASSGHRESGNQPQHF. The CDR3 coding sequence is TGTGCCAGCAGTGGACACAGGGAATCGGGCAATCAGCCCCAGCATTTT.

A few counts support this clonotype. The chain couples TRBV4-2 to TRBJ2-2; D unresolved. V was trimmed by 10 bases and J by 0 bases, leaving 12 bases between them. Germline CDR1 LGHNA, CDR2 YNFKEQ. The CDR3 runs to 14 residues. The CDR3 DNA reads TGTGCCACTAGGGCGGATTCGAACACCGGGGAGCTGTTTTTT. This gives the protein CATRADSNTGELFF.

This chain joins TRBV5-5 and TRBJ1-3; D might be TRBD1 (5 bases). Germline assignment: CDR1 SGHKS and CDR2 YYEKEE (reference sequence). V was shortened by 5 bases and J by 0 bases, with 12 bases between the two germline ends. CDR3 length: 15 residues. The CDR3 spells CASSSDMDSGNTIYF. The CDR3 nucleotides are TGTGCCAGCAGTTCGGACATGGACTCTGGAAACACCATATATTTT.